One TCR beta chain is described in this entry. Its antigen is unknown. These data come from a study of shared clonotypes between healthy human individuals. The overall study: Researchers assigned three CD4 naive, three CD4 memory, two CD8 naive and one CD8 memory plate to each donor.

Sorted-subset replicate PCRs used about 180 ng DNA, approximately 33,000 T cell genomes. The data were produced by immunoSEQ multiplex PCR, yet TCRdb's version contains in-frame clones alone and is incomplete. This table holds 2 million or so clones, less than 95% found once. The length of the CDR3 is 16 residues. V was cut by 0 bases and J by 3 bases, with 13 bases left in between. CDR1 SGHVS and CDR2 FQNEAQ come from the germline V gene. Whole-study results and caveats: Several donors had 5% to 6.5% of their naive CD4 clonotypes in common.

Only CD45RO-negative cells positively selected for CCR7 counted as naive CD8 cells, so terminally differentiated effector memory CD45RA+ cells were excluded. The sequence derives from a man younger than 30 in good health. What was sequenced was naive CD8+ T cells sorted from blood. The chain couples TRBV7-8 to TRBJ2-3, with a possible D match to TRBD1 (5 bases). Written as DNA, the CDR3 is TGTGCCAGCAGCTTAGCCATGGCAGGGATGACAGATACGCAGTATTTT. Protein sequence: CASSLAMAGMTDTQYF.